These 2 T cell receptor beta chains were sequenced from one sample in a study of T cell responses to AZD1222 COVID-19 vaccine. Data came from immunoSEQ multiplex PCR; TCRdb stores just in-frame clones and leaves some out. The sample lists 180,000 or so clones, more than 75% seen once, with about 24% in the top ten. The sequenced sample was peripheral blood, obtained 28 days after the second AZD1222 dose. Every receptor here comes from an adult who received the AZD1222 COVID-19 vaccine.

The rearrangement uses TRBV27 and TRBJ2-5; possibly TRBD2 for D (5 bases). V was clipped by 6 bases and J by 1 base, with 12 bases between them. Germline V gene sequence: CDR1 MNHEY, CDR2 SMNVEV (reference sequence). This CDR3 has 14 amino acids. Here the CDR3 DNA reads TGTGCCAGCAGCCCTAGCACCCTCCAAGAGACCCAGTACTTC. Its translation is CASSPSTLQETQYF.

This sequence joins TRBV10-3 and TRBJ2-1, with D uncertain. V lost 10 bases and J 4 bases, leaving 20 bases between the germline ends. This CDR3 has 15 amino acids. Germline CDR1 reads ENHRY; CDR2 reads SYGVKD. CDR3 sequence: CATLPAGQAYNEQFF. The CDR3 bases are TGTGCCACCCTACCCGCCGGGCAAGCTTACAATGAGCAGTTCTTC.